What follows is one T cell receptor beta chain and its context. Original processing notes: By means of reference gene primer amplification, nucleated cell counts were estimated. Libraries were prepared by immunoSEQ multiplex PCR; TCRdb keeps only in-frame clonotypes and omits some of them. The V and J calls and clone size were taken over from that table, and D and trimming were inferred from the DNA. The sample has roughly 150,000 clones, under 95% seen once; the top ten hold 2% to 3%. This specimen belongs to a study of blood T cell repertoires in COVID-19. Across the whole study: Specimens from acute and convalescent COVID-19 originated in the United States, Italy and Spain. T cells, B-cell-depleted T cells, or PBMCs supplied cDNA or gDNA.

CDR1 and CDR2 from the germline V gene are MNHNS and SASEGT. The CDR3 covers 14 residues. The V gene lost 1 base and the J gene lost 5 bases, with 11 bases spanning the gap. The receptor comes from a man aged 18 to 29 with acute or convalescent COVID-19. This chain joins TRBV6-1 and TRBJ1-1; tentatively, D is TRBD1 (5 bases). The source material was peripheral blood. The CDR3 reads CASSEVFTGTEAFF. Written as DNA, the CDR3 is TGTGCCAGCAGTGAAGTGTTTACAGGTACTGAAGCTTTCTTT.